This T cell receptor (beta chain) was recorded in a study of response to subunit inactivated influenza vaccine. Findings and caveats of the study: Authors suggested few new T cells are recruited by each seasonal influenza vaccination.

Trimming left V 0 bases short and J 8 bases short, with 10 bases between. Germline values: CDR1 SGHTA, CDR2 FQGNSA. CDR3 length: 13 residues. Using its own MiXCR run on the RT-PCR reads, TCRdb lists one record per CDR3 protein. The sample holds hundreds of thousands of distinct CDR3 sequences, approximately 7.1% seen once. In its sample, this clonotype was seen many times. What it recognizes is unknown. The chain carries TRBV7-2 and TRBJ1-2, with D uncertain. The receptor comes from a man aged 50-75 years who received an inactivated influenza vaccine. Sequences were derived from PBMCs from blood, sampled roughly 24 months after vaccination. CDR3 nucleotide sequence: TGTGCCAGCAGCTTAGCACTAGGGAACGGCTACACCTTC. This codes for CASSLALGNGYTF.